The 14 T cell receptor beta chains in this list originate from one sample, sequenced in a study of T-cell memory formation after mild COVID-19 (dated by TCRdb to the early 2020s). Receptor amplification or capture employed 5' RACE. Sequencing was performed on an Illumina NovaSeq 6000. TCRdb reprocessed the public reads (quality trimming at Q25 with fastp, clone calling with MiXCR) and kept in-frame beta chains. Rows merge per CDR3 protein into single entries with the most common DNA and genes. For this sample the table gives about 400,000 distinct CDR3 sequences, of which 14% were detected only once. The top ten constitute around a fifth of the sample. The sequenced sample consisted of PBMCs or a T cell subset sorted from them (not recorded which). These receptors all stem from a young man who had mild COVID-19 (a few samples of this study predate the infection). The sample titles of this study are shuffled in the database, so cell type and time point are left out; the donor was told from shared clones.

This clonotype was found a few times. This chain links TRBV20-1 with TRBJ2-5; weak D call: TRBD1 (5 bases). The CDR3 length is 13 residues. Germline CDR1 is DFQATT and CDR2 is SNEGSKA (reference sequence). Trimming cost V 4 bases and J 3 bases, with 12 bases left between them. The chain's CDR3 is CSATGLEEETQYF. The CDR3 DNA sequence: TGCAGTGCTACAGGGCTTGAAGAAGAGACCCAGTACTTC.

This clonotype was found a few times. A much larger clone lies a single base off, so this may be a read error. This chain links TRBV6-4 with TRBJ2-1, with TRBD2 matching over 7 bases. Trimming removed 3 bases from V and 9 bases from J; junction bases left unmatched: 5. This CDR3 is 13 amino acids long. The germline V gene encodes CDR1 MRHNA and CDR2 SNTAGT. Written as DNA, the CDR3 is TGTGCCAGCAGTGATACTAGCGTTTTTGAGCAGTTCTTC. Translating gives CASSDTSVFEQFF.

In this sample, this clonotype turned up a few times. The rearrangement joins TRBV20-1 to TRBJ1-1, with no clear D. Per germline, CDR1 DFQATT and CDR2 SNEGSKA (reference sequence). The V end was cut by 2 bases, the J end by 1 base, with 5 bases between. The CDR3 totals 12 residues. CDR3 coding DNA: TGCAGTGCTAGAAGGACGAACACTGAAGCTTTCTTT. Amino acid sequence: CSARRTNTEAFF.

There are a few counts of this clonotype. The rearrangement joins TRBV10-3 to TRBJ2-5; TRBD2 matches 9 bases. The CDR3 has 17 residues. After removal of 10 bases from V and 2 bases from J, the junction contained 17 bases not matched to a gene. In germline, CDR1 is ENHRY, CDR2 SYGVKD. The DNA of the CDR3 is TGTGCCACCGCGAGTTGGGAGCGGGGGGACAAACAAGAGACCCAGTACTTC. Encoded protein: CATASWERGDKQETQYF.

The chain carries TRBV21-1 and TRBJ2-5. TRBV21-1 is marked as a pseudogene. The CDR3 runs to 13 residues. This chain's CDR3 is CASSKPLGETQYF. CDR3 coding DNA: TGTGCCAGCAGCAAACCCCTTGGCGAGACCCAGTACTTC.

As concerns this clonotype: A junction end diverges from the germline sequence, so it may reflect a read error. The V call is TRBV7-7, the J call TRBJ2-2, with D perhaps assigned TRBD1 or TRBD2 (5 bases each). Germline V gene data show CDR1 as SSHAT and CDR2 as FNYEAQ (reference sequence). This CDR3 has 14 residues. This chain's CDR3 is CASSLVGHTGELFF. The DNA for the CDR3 is TGTGCTAGCAGCTTAGTGGGACACACCGGGGAGCTGTTTTTT.

The rearrangement uses TRBV29-1 and TRBJ1-6; TRBD1 agrees at 9 bases. This CDR3 comprises 13 residues. Germline values: CDR1 SQVTM, CDR2 ANQGSEA. With 7 bases clipped from V and 9 bases from J, the junction kept 7 bases outside the gene matches. The CDR3 protein is CSETGTGSSPLHF. In DNA, the CDR3 is TGCAGCGAAACCGGGACAGGGAGTTCACCCCTCCACTTT.

V and J are TRBV27 and TRBJ2-7, with a weak D call TRBD1 (6 bases). Germline CDR1 is MNHEY and CDR2 is SMNVEV (reference sequence). The CDR3 is 13 amino acids. V was pared by 5 bases and J by 5 bases, with 13 bases between. CDR3 bases: TGTGCCAGCAGTCCCACCAGGGGACACGAGCAGTACGTC. Translating gives CASSPTRGHEQYV.

In this sample, this clonotype turned up many times. The CDR3 DNA follows: TGTGCCAGCGCCCCGGGACCCGGCAGCTATGGCTACACCTTC. Its protein is CASAPGPGSYGYTF. The chain recombines TRBV7-6 with TRBJ1-2, with D maybe TRBD1 (5 bases). The CDR3 consists of 14 residues. Deletions cut 8 bases from V and 4 bases from J, with 17 bases between. Germline V gene data show CDR1 as SGHVS and CDR2 as FNYEAQ.

The chain has TRBV4-1 and TRBJ1-1, with 8 bases aligning to TRBD1. V was pared by 1 base and J by 4 bases, with 11 bases of the junction left unmatched. The CDR3 covers 17 residues. CDR1 and CDR2 from the germline V gene are MGHRA and YSYEKL. In DNA, the CDR3 is TGCGCCAGCAGCCAAGGGATGCAGGGGGCAAGGGGCACTGAAGCTTTCTTT. Its protein product is CASSQGMQGARGTEAFF.

The V gene is TRBV5-5, the J gene TRBJ2-1; 15 nucleotides match TRBD2. The trim removed 4 bases at V and 9 bases at J, leaving 5 bases unmatched. The CDR3 has 15 residues. The germline CDR1 and CDR2 sequences are SGHKS and YYEKEE (reference sequence). In DNA, the CDR3 is TGTGCCAGCAGCCCCTGGACTAGCGGGGGGGGTGAGCAGTTCTTC. This sequence encodes CASSPWTSGGGEQFF.

The chain joins TRBV4-1 to TRBJ2-5, with a weak D call TRBD1 (6 bases). This CDR3 comprises 14 residues. Trimming stripped 0 bases from V and 4 bases from J, with 9 bases between. The germline V gene has CDR1 MGHRA and CDR2 YSYEKL. The CDR3: CASSQDRTAETQYF. The CDR3 coding sequence is TGCGCCAGCAGCCAAGATCGGACAGCAGAGACCCAGTACTTC.

This clonotype occurred a few times. V and J are TRBV12-3 or TRBV12-4 and TRBJ1-5; D unclear. CDR3 size: 17 residues. V gave up 4 bases and J gave up 4 bases, with 20 bases separating them. CDR3 coding DNA: TGTGCCAGCAGTTCCCGGGGTGGGCCTCACTCAAATCAGCCCCAGCATTTT. The encoded protein is CASSSRGGPHSNQPQHF.

This chain joins TRBV11-3 and TRBJ2-5, with 7 bases matching TRBD2. The CDR3 is made up of 16 amino acids. After removal of 0 bases from V and 0 bases from J, the junction contained 4 bases not matched to a gene. CDR1 and CDR2 from the germline V gene are SGHNT and YENEEA. The CDR3 DNA follows: TGTGCCAGCAGCTTAGATTTGAGCGGGGACCAAGAGACCCAGTACTTC. It yields the protein CASSLDLSGDQETQYF.